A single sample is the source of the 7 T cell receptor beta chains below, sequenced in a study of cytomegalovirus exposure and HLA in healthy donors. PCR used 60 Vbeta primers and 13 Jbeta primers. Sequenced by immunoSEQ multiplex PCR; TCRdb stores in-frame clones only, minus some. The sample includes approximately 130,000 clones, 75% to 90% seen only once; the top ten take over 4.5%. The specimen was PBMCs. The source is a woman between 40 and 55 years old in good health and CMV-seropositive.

In DNA, the CDR3 is TGTGCCAGCAGCCCGACTAGCGGGAGGTACAATGAGCAGTTCTTC. Translating it yields CASSPTSGRYNEQFF. The chain joins TRBV7-3 to TRBJ2-1; 13 positions match TRBD2. The CDR3 sequence is 15 residues long. The ends lost 5 bases at V and 4 bases at J; junction bases unmatched: 2. Germline loops: CDR1 SGHTA, CDR2 FQGTGA.

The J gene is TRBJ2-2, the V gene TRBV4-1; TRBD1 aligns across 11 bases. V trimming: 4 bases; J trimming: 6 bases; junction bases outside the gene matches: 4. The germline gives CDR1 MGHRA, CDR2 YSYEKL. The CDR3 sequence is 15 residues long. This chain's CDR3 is CASSRWGQGAGELFF. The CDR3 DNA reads TGCGCCAGCAGCCGGTGGGGACAGGGGGCCGGGGAGCTGTTTTTT.

Written as DNA, the CDR3 is TGTGCCATACAGGGGGCAACTAATGAAAAACTGTTTTTT. Amino acid sequence: CAIQGATNEKLFF. The V and J genes are TRBV2 and TRBJ1-4, with TRBD1 matching over 8 bases. Germline CDR1 and CDR2: SNHLY and FYNNEI. V shed 10 bases and J 0 bases; nucleotides not matched to a gene: 1. This CDR3 contains 13 residues.

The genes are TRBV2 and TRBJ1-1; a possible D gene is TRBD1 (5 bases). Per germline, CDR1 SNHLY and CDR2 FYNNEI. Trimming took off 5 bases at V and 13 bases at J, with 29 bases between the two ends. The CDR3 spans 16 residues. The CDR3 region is CASSPKPEGPTNYGFF. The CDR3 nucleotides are TGTGCCAGCAGTCCCAAGCCGGAGGGGCCTACCAATTACGGTTTCTTT.

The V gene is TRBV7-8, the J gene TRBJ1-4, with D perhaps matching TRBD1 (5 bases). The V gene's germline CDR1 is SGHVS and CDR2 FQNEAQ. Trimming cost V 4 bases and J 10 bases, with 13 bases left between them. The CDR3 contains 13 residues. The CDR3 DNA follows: TGTGCCAGCAGCTCACAGGAGTACGGAAAACTGTTTTTT. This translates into CASSSQEYGKLFF.

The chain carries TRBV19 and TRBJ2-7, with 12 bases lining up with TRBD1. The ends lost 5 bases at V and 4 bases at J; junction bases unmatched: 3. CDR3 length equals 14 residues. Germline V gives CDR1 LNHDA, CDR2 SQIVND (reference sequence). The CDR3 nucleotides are TGTGCCAGTAGTTCGGGACAGGGGGCTTACGAGCAGTACTTC. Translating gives CASSSGQGAYEQYF. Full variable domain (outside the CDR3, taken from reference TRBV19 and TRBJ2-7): DGGITQSPKYLFRKEGQNVTLSCEQNLNHDAMYWYRQDPGQGLRLIYYSQIVNDFQKGDIAEGYSVSREKKESFPLTVTSAQKNPTAFYLCASSSGQGAYEQYFGPGTRLTVT.

The CDR3 sequence: CSVAWLDTIYF. DNA of the CDR3: TGCAGCGTCGCGTGGCTAGACACCATATATTTT. V and J are TRBV29-1 and TRBJ1-3; D remains ambiguous. The CDR3 extends over 11 amino acids. Trimming pared 6 bases from V and 8 bases from J, leaving 11 bases between. In germline, CDR1 is SQVTM, CDR2 ANQGSEA.